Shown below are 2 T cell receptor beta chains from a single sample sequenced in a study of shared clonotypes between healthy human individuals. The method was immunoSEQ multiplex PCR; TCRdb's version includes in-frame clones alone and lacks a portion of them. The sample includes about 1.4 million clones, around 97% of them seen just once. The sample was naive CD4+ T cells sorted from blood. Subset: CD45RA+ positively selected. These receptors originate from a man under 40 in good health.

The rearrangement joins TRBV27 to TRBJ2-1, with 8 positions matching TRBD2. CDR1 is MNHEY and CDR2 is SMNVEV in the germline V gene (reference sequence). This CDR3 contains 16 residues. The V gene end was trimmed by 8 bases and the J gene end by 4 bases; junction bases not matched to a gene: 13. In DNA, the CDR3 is TGTGCCAGCGCAAGAACCCCTAGCGGGTGGTACAATGAGCAGTTCTTC. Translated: CASARTPSGWYNEQFF.

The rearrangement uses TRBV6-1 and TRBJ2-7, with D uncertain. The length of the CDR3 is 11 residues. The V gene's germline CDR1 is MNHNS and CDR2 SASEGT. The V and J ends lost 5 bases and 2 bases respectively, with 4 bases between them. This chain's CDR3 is CASSITYEQYF. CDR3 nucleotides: TGTGCCAGCAGTATCACCTACGAGCAGTACTTC.